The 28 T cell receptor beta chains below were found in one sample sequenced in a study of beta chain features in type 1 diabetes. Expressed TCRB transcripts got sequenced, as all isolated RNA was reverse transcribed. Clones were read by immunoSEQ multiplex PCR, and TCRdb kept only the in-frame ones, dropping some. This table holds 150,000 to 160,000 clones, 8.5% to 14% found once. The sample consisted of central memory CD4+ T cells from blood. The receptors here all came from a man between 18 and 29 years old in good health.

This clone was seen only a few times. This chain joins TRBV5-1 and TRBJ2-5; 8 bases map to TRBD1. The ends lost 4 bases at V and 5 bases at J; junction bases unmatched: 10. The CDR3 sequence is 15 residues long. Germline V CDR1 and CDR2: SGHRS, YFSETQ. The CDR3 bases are TGCGCCAGCAGCCCCGGACAGGGTTCGAGGGAGACCCAGTACTTC. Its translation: CASSPGQGSRETQYF.

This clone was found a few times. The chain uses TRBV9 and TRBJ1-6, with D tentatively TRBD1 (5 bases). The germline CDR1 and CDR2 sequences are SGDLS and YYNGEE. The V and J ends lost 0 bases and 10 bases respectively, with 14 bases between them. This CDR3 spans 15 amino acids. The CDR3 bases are TGTGCCAGCAGCGTAGAAGGGGCGTTGGGGTCACCCCTCCACTTT. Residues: CASSVEGALGSPLHF. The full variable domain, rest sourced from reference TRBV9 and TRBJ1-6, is DSGVTQTPKHLITATGQRVTLRCSPRSGDLSVYWYQQSLDQGLQFLIQYYNGEERAKGNILERFSAQQFPDLHSELNLSSLELGDSALYFCASSVEGALGSPLHFGNGTRLTVT.

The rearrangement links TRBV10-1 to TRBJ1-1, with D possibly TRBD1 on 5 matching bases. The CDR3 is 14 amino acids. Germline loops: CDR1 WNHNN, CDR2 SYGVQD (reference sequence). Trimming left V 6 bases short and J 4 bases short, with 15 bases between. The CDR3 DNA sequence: TGCGCCAGCAGAGCGGTGCAGGGTCCCACTGAAGCTTTCTTT. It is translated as CASRAVQGPTEAFF.

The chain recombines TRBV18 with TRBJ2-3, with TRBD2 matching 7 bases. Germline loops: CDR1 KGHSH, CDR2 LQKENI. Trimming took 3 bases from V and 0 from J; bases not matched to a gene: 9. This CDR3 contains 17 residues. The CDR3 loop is CASSPQAGKPSTDTQYF. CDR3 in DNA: TGTGCCAGCTCACCGCAAGCGGGGAAACCTAGCACAGATACGCAGTATTTT.

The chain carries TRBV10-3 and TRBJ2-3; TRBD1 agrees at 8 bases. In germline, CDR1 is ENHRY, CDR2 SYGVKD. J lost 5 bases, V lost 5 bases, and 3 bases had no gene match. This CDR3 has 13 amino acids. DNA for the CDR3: TGTGCCATCAGTACCACAGGGGGAGATACGCAGTATTTT. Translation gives CAISTTGGDTQYF.

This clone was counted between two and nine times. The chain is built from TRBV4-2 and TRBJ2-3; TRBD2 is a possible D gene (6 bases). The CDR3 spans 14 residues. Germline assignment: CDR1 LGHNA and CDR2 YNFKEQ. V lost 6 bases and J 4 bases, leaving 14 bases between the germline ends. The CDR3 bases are TGTGCCAGCAGGATGGGCGGGGCGGCAGATACGCAGTATTTT. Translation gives CASRMGGAADTQYF.

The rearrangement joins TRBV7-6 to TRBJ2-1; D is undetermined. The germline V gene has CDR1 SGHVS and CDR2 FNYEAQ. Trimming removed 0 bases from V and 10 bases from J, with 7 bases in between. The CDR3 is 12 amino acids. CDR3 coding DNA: TGTGCCAGCAGCTTAGCACCGCGCGAGCAGTTCTTC. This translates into CASSLAPREQFF.

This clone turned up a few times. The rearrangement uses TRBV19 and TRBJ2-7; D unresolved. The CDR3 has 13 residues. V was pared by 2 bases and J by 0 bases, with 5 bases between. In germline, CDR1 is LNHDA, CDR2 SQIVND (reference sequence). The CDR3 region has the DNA TGTGCCAGTAGTATAAGGCTCTCCTACGAGCAGTACTTC. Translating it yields CASSIRLSYEQYF.

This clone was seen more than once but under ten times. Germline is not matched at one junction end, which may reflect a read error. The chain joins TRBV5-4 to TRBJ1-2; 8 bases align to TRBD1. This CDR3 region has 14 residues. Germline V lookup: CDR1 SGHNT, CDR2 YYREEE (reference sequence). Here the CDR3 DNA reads TGTGCCAGCAGCTTGGACGGACAGGGCTACAATCCGGCCTTC. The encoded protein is CASSLDGQGYNPAF. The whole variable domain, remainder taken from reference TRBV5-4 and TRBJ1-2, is ETGVTQSPTHLIKTRGQQVTLRCSSQSGHNTVSWYQQALGQGPQFIFQYYREEENGRGNFPPRFSGLQFPNYSSELNVNALELDDSALYLCASSLDGQGYNPAFGSGTRLTVV.

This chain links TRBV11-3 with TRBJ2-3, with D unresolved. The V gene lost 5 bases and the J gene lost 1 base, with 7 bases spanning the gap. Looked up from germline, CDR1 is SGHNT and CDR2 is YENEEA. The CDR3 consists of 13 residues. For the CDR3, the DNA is TGTGCCAGCAGCCACCGGGGCACAGATACGCAGTATTTT. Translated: CASSHRGTDTQYF.

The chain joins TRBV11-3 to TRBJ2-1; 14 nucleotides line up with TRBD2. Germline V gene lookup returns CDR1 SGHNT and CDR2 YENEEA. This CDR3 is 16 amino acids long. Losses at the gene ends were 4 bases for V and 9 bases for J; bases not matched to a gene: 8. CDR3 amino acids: CASSSRTSGRSGEQFF. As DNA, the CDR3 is TGTGCCAGCAGCTCACGGACTAGCGGGAGGTCGGGTGAGCAGTTCTTC.

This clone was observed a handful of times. The CDR3 DNA reads TGTGCCAGCAGCAGGGGACAGGGGGCCAGATACGAGCAGTACTTC. Translated: CASSRGQGARYEQYF. The V gene is TRBV7-2, the J gene TRBJ2-7; 12 bases agree with TRBD1. This CDR3 is 15 amino acids long. The ends lost 5 bases at V and 4 bases at J; junction bases unmatched: 6. CDR1 SGHTA and CDR2 FQGNSA come from the germline V gene.

CDR3 nucleotides: TGTGCCAGCAGCCTAGACAGACTCTTTCAGTACTTC. Amino acids: CASSLDRLFQYF. The V and J genes are TRBV7-9 and TRBJ2-7; possibly TRBD1 for D (5 bases). From germline, CDR1 is SEHNR and CDR2 FQNEAQ (reference sequence). The CDR3 has 12 residues. V lost 5 bases, J lost 10 bases, and 15 bases lay in between.

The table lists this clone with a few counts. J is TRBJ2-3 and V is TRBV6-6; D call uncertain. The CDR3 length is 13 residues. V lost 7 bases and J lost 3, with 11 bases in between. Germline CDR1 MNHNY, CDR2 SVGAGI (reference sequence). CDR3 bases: TGTGCCAGCACCCTTCCCGGGACAGATACGCAGTATTTT. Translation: CASTLPGTDTQYF.

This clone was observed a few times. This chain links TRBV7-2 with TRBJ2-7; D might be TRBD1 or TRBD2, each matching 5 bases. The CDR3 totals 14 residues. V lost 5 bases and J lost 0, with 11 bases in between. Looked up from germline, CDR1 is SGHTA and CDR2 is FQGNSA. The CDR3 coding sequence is TGTGCCAGCAGCCGGGGCGCCAACTCCTACGAGCAGTACTTC. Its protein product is CASSRGANSYEQYF.

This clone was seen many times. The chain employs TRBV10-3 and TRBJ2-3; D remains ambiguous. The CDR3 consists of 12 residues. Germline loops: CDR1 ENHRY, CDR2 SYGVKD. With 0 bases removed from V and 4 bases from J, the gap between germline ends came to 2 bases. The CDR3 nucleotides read TGTGCCATCAGTGAGTCGCCAGATACGCAGTATTTT. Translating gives CAISESPDTQYF.

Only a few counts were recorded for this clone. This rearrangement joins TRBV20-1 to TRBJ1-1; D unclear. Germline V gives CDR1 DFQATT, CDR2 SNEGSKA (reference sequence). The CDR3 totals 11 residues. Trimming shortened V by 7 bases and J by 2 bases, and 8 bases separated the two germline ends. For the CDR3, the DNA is TGCAGTGGGACGACAAACACTGAAGCTTTCTTT. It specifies CSGTTNTEAFF.

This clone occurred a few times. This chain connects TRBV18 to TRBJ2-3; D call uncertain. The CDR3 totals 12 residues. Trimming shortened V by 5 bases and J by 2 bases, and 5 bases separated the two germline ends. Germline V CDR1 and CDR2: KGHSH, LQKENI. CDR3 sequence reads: CASSDTTDTQYF. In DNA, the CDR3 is TGTGCCAGCTCAGACACCACAGATACGCAGTATTTT.

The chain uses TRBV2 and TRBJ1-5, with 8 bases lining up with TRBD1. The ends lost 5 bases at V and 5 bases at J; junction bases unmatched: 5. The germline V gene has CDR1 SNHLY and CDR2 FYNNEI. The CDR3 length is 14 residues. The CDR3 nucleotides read TGTGCCAGCAGTCCGGACAGGGCATATCAGCCCCAGCATTTT. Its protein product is CASSPDRAYQPQHF.

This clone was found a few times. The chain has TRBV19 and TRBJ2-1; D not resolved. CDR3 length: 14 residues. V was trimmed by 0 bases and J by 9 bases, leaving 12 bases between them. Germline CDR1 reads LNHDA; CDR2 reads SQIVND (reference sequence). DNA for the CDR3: TGTGCCAGTAGTATAGATCATGTCCGTTGTGAGCAGTTCTTC. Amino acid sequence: CASSIDHVRCEQFF.

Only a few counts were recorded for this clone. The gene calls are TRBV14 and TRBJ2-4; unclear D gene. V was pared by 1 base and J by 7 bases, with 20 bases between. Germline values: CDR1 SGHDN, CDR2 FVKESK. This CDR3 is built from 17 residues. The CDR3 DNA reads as TGTGCCAGCAGCCAAGGGGTTAGAGGTCGGATATCGAACATTCAGTACTTC. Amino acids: CASSQGVRGRISNIQYF.

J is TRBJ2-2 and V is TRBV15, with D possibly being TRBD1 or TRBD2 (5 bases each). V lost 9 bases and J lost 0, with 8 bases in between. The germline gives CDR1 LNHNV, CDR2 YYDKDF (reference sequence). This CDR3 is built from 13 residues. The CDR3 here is CATQDSNTGELFF. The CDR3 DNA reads TGTGCCACACAGGACTCGAACACCGGGGAGCTGTTTTTT.

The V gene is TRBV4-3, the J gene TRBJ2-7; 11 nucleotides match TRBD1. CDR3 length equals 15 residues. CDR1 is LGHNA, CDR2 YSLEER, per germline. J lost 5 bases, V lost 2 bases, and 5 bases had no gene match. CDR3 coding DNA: TGCGCCAGCAGCCAACGGGACAGGGGGTCGCACGAGCAGTACTTC. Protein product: CASSQRDRGSHEQYF.

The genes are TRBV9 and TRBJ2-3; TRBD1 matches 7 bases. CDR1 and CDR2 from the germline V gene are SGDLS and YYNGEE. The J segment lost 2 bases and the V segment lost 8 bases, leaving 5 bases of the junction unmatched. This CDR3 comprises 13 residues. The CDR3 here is CASGDRATDTQYF. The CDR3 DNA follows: TGTGCCAGTGGGGACAGAGCCACAGATACGCAGTATTTT.

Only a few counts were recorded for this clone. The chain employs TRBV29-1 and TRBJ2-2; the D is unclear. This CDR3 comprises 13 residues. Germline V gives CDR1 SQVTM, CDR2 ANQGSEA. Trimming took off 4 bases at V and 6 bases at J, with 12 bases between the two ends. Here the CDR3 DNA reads TGCAGCGTTGGTAACACCCTCGCCGGGGAGCTGTTTTTT. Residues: CSVGNTLAGELFF.

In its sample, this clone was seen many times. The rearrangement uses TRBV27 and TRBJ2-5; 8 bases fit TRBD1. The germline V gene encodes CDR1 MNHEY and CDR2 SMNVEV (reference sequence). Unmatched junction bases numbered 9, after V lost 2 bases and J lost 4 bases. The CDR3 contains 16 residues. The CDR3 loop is CASSLNRQGLRETQYF. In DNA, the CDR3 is TGTGCCAGCAGTTTAAATCGACAGGGGTTAAGAGAGACCCAGTACTTC.

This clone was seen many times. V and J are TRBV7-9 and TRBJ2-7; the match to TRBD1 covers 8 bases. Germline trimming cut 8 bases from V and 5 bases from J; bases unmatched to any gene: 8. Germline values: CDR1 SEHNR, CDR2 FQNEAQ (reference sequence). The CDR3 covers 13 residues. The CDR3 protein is CASGKTGANEQYF. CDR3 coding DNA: TGTGCCAGCGGAAAGACAGGGGCCAACGAGCAGTACTTC.

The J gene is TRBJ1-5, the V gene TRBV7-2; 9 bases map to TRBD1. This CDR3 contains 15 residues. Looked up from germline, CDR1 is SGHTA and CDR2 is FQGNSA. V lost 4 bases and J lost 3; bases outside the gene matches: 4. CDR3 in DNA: TGTGCCAGCAGCTCCCGGACAGGGGACAATCAGCCCCAGCATTTT. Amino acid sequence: CASSSRTGDNQPQHF.